The 11 T cell receptor beta chains below all came from one sample that was sequenced in a study of T cells in localized non-small cell lung cancer. The table came from immunoSEQ multiplex PCR; TCRdb's copy has only in-frame clones and leaves some out. Of roughly 40,000 clones listed, about 87% are singletons. The input for sequencing was peripheral blood, taken before any cancer treatment. These receptors were taken from a man aged 18 to 49 with stage I lung adenocarcinoma.

V is TRBV15 and J is TRBJ2-1, with 8 bases fitting TRBD2. With 1 base clipped from V and 3 bases from J, the junction kept 5 bases outside the gene matches. Per germline, CDR1 LNHNV and CDR2 YYDKDF (reference sequence). The CDR3 contains 16 residues. For the CDR3, the DNA is TGTGCCACCAGCAGAGTATCCGCGGGGGGCTACAATGAGCAGTTCTTC. It is translated as CATSRVSAGGYNEQFF. Complete variable domain (other parts from reference TRBV15 and TRBJ2-1): DAMVIQNPRYQVTQFGKPVTLSCSQTLNHNVMYWYQQKSSQAPKLLFHYYDKDFNNEADTPDNFQSRRPNTSFCFLDIRSPGLGDTAMYLCATSRVSAGGYNEQFFGPGTRLTVL.

This sequence joins TRBV30 and TRBJ2-2; D is ambiguous. V was clipped by 7 bases and J by 2 bases, with 8 bases between them. Per germline, CDR1 GTSNPN and CDR2 SVGIG (reference sequence). The length of the CDR3 is 12 residues. As DNA, the CDR3 is TGTGCCTTCCCATTTAACACCGGGGAGCTGTTTTTT. It codes for CAFPFNTGELFF. Supplemented by reference TRBV30 and TRBJ2-2, the full variable domain reads SQTIHQWPATLVQPVGSPLSLECTVEGTSNPNLYWYRQAAGRGLQLLFYSVGIGQISSEVPQNLSASRPQDRQFILSSKKLLLSDSGFYLCAFPFNTGELFFGEGSRLTVL.

The chain links TRBV2 to TRBJ1-5; no clear D. The CDR3 extends over 13 amino acids. CDR1 is SNHLY and CDR2 is FYNNEI in the germline V gene. V lost 7 bases and J lost 0, with 7 bases in between. Here the CDR3 DNA reads TGTGCCAGCACGGGTTATAGCAATCAGCCCCAGCATTTT. This codes for CASTGYSNQPQHF.

Remarks on this clone: Other DNA sequences in this specimen translate into the identical CDR3. The chain uses TRBV11-2 and TRBJ1-2; D call uncertain. Trimming left V 4 bases short and J 4 bases short, with 13 bases between. The CDR3 contains 14 residues. CDR1 and CDR2 from the germline V gene are SGHAT and FQNNGV. In DNA form, the CDR3 reads TGTGCCAGCAGCTCGGCCGGACCCGTCTATGGCTACACCTTC. Translation gives CASSSAGPVYGYTF.

V is TRBV4-2 and J is TRBJ1-5; D is perhaps TRBD1 (6 bases). Germline-derived CDR1 and CDR2 are LGHNA and YNFKEQ. V was cut by 0 bases and J by 6 bases, with 15 bases left in between. The CDR3 is 16 residues long. CDR3 nucleotide sequence: TGTGCCAGCAGCCAAGATCTGGCCGGGGGCCTTCAGCCCCAGCATTTT. Encoded protein: CASSQDLAGGLQPQHF.

The rearrangement uses TRBV4-3 and TRBJ2-3; the match to TRBD2 covers 9 bases. The CDR3 has 16 residues. V lost 1 base to trimming and J lost 4 bases; unmatched junction nucleotides: 6. The germline CDR1 and CDR2 sequences are LGHNA and YSLEER. The CDR3 region has the DNA TGCGCCAGCAGCCAAGGCGGCGGGGGGGCCCCAGATACGCAGTATTTT. Its translation: CASSQGGGGAPDTQYF.

The chain links TRBV29-1 to TRBJ1-1; D is unresolved. Germline CDR1 SQVTM, CDR2 ANQGSEA. This CDR3 has 13 amino acids. V lost 3 bases, J lost 0 bases, and 8 bases lay in between. The CDR3 coding sequence is TGCAGCGTTGAGGCTAACATGAACACTGAAGCTTTCTTT. Encoded protein: CSVEANMNTEAFF.

The chain uses TRBV7-2 and TRBJ1-6; D possibly corresponds to TRBD1 (6 bases). Per the germline V gene, CDR1 is SGHTA and CDR2 is FQGNSA. V was cut by 5 bases and J by 7 bases, with 15 bases left in between. The CDR3 spans 15 residues. This CDR3 reads CASSPGQHVNSPLHF. The CDR3 bases are TGTGCCAGCAGCCCTGGACAGCACGTAAATTCACCCCTCCACTTT.

J is TRBJ2-2 and V is TRBV5-4; the D gene is possibly TRBD2 (5 bases). From germline, CDR1 is SGHNT and CDR2 YYREEE (reference sequence). This CDR3 is built from 17 residues. Trimming cost V 5 bases and J 4 bases, with 21 bases left between them. The DNA of the CDR3 is TGTGCCAGCAGTCCGACCGATACTAGTTTCGGCACCGGGGAGCTGTTTTTT. It yields the protein CASSPTDTSFGTGELFF.

This clone was detected a few times. The chain recombines TRBV2 with TRBJ2-5; a possible D gene is TRBD2 (6 bases). This CDR3 is 13 amino acids long. Deletions cut 10 bases from V and 4 bases from J, with 16 bases between. Germline CDR1 SNHLY, CDR2 FYNNEI. The DNA of the CDR3 is TGTGCCACCCACCCGGGGGTTGGAGAGACCCAGTACTTC. It encodes CATHPGVGETQYF.

V is TRBV4-1 and J is TRBJ1-1; no clear D. Per the germline V gene, CDR1 is MGHRA and CDR2 is YSYEKL. Trimming left V 2 bases short and J 4 bases short, with 8 bases between. This CDR3 comprises 13 residues. The CDR3 sequence: CASSQLIGTEAFF. DNA for the CDR3: TGCGCCAGCAGCCAATTAATCGGCACTGAAGCTTTCTTT.